This TCR beta chain was identified in a study of Ad26.COV2.S vaccination and SARS-CoV-2 variants. Study-wide background: Once or twice, 56 days apart, Ad26.COV2.S was delivered intramuscularly.

Sequencing used immunoSEQ multiplex PCR; TCRdb keeps in-frame clones, though not all of them. The sample holds about 450,000 clones, 89% seen once. This clone has just a few counts. The CDR3 covers 16 residues. Germline trimming cut 5 bases from V and 7 bases from J; bases unmatched to any gene: 11. Per germline, CDR1 SSHAT and CDR2 FNYEAQ (reference sequence). The treatment denotes: 15 to 20 received Ad26.COV2.S at low or high dose, single or two shots; about 5 received placebo; per-sample allocation not given. Sampling was done on day 63 after the first vaccine or placebo injection. Expressing Wuhan-strain SARS-CoV-2 spike, an Ad26 vector served as the vaccine.

The material was peripheral blood, obtained in a trial of Ad26.COV2.S vaccine versus placebo. V is TRBV7-7 and J is TRBJ2-2; 9 bases are shared with TRBD2. The clonotype was recovered from a person between 18 and 60 years old who received the Ad26.COV2.S COVID-19 vaccine or a placebo. The DNA for the CDR3 is TGTGCCAGCAGCACTCGTAGCGGGGGAGCTTTCGGGGAGCTGTTTTTT. The encoded protein is CASSTRSGGAFGELFF.